The next 17 T cell receptor beta chains were all read from a single sample in a study of blood T cells in healthy people across ages. Then a second PCR, running about 6 to 11 cycles, was carried out with a sample-barcoded 5' primer and a J-beta primer mix. TCRdb called the 5' RACE reads again in MiXCR, with one record for every CDR3 protein. The table includes 1 million to 1.2 million distinct CDR3 sequences, less than 45% detected once. The sequenced sample was blood. All receptors derive from a man aged 18 to 29 in good health.

The gene calls are TRBV25-1 and TRBJ1-2; D gene uncertain. The V gene's germline CDR1 is MGHDK and CDR2 SYGVNS. The CDR3 totals 14 residues. The germline V and J ends were trimmed by 2 bases and 6 bases, with 13 bases remaining between them. The CDR3 loop is CASSEHSGWNGYTF. CDR3 sequence (DNA): TGTGCCAGCAGTGAACACTCGGGGTGGAATGGCTACACCTTC.

Only a few counts were recorded for this clonotype. The J gene is TRBJ1-5, the V gene TRBV20-1, with D possibly matching TRBD1 (6 bases). Germline V gene data show CDR1 as DFQATT and CDR2 as SNEGSKA (reference sequence). Deletions cut 3 bases from V and 1 base from J, with 19 bases between. This CDR3 has 17 residues. The DNA for the CDR3 is TGCAGTGCTAGCCCCATAACCGACAGGATGAGCAATCAGCCCCAGCATTTT. Protein sequence: CSASPITDRMSNQPQHF.

This clonotype was seen more than once but under ten times. This rearrangement joins TRBV6-5 to TRBJ2-3, with a weak D call TRBD1 (6 bases). The CDR3 contains 15 residues. The V end lost 2 bases, the J end lost 3 bases, and 12 bases lay between the germline ends. Germline CDR1 is MNHEY and CDR2 is SVGAGI. DNA of the CDR3: TGTGCCAGCAGTTACGGCCAGGGGTTGACAGATACGCAGTATTTT. Protein sequence: CASSYGQGLTDTQYF.

This rearrangement joins TRBV18 to TRBJ1-6; TRBD1 agrees at 9 bases. The CDR3 totals 16 residues. CDR1 is KGHSH and CDR2 is LQKENI in the germline V gene. After removal of 3 bases from V and 6 bases from J, the junction contained 6 bases not matched to a gene. The CDR3 nucleotides are TGTGCCAGCTCACCTGGGACAGGGCAGACTAATTCACCCCTCCACTTT. Protein: CASSPGTGQTNSPLHF.

This chain uses TRBV11-1 with TRBJ2-1, with TRBD1 matching 7 bases. The J call may not be correct, given that the DNA end is closer to TRBJ2-7. CDR1 is SGHAT, CDR2 FQDESV, per germline (reference sequence). The CDR3 covers 16 residues. The CDR3 region has the DNA TGTGCCAGCAGCTTCGAAAGGGACAGCACCTACAATGAGCAGTACTTC. It encodes CASSFERDSTYNEQYF.

This clonotype was counted only a few times. V and J are TRBV20-1 and TRBJ2-1, with 7 bases aligning to TRBD2. The germline V gene has CDR1 DFQATT and CDR2 SNEGSKA (reference sequence). The CDR3 has 16 amino acids. The V and J ends lost 2 bases and 2 bases, in that order; junction bases with no gene match: 9. The CDR3 is CSARPRSSGPYNEQFF. The CDR3 nucleotides read TGCAGTGCTAGACCCCGATCTAGCGGCCCCTACAATGAGCAGTTCTTC.

This clonotype has more than one count but fewer than ten. The chain is built from TRBV5-1 and TRBJ2-2; a possible D gene is TRBD1 (6 bases). Germline values: CDR1 SGHRS, CDR2 YFSETQ. This CDR3 has 14 residues. The V gene lost 5 bases and the J gene lost 2 bases, with 10 bases spanning the gap. Here the CDR3 reads CASRGAVNTGELFF. CDR3 DNA sequence: TGCGCCAGCAGGGGGGCGGTCAACACCGGGGAGCTGTTTTTT. The whole variable domain, filled in from reference TRBV5-1 and TRBJ2-2, reads KAGVTQTPRYLIKTRGQQVTLSCSPISGHRSVSWYQQTPGQGLQFLFEYFSETQRNKGNFPGRFSGRQFSNSRSEMNVSTLELGDSALYLCASRGAVNTGELFFGEGSRLTVL.

This rearrangement joins TRBV14 to TRBJ2-7; a weak D match, TRBD1 (5 bases). The CDR3 has 14 residues. V was trimmed by 1 base and J by 5 bases, leaving 12 bases between them. CDR1 and CDR2 from the germline V gene are SGHDN and FVKESK. In DNA form, the CDR3 reads TGTGCCAGCAGCCAAGTTTCCAGGGTCAACGAGCAGTACTTC. It encodes CASSQVSRVNEQYF.

This clonotype has only a few counts. The rearrangement links TRBV5-1 to TRBJ1-1, with D tentatively TRBD1 (5 bases). The CDR3 spans 13 residues. The germline V and J ends were trimmed by 5 bases and 11 bases, with 19 bases remaining between them. CDR1 and CDR2 (germline): SGHRS, YFSETQ. CDR3 in DNA: TGCGCCAGCAGGCCGACAGTCTACGAAGTGGCTTTCTTT. Its protein is CASRPTVYEVAFF.

This clonotype showed up just a few times. The chain links TRBV13 to TRBJ1-1, with D possibly matching TRBD1 (5 bases). The V end was cut by 5 bases, the J end by 5 bases, with 12 bases between. CDR3 length: 13 amino acids. Germline V CDR1 and CDR2: PRHDT, FYEKMQ (reference sequence). CDR3 coding DNA: TGTGCCAGCAGCCCAATTGAGGGGACTGAAGCTTTCTTT. As protein: CASSPIEGTEAFF.

V gene TRBV20-1 combines with J gene TRBJ2-1; 13 bases fit TRBD2. CDR3 length equals 15 residues. V shed 8 bases, J shed 4 bases, and the junction held 8 bases outside the gene matches. Looked up from germline, CDR1 is DFQATT and CDR2 is SNEGSKA (reference sequence). The CDR3 coding sequence is TGCAGTCCCACCCAGACTAGCGGGGGGTACAATGAGCAGTTCTTC. Its protein is CSPTQTSGGYNEQFF.

V and J are TRBV6-1 and TRBJ2-3; 9 bases map to TRBD2. V lost 1 base and J lost 7; bases outside the gene matches: 12. CDR3 length: 17 amino acids. The germline CDR1 and CDR2 sequences are MNHNS and SASEGT. The CDR3 here is CASSEDHSVAGENTQYF. CDR3 DNA: TGTGCCAGCAGTGAAGATCATTCGGTAGCGGGGGAGAATACGCAGTATTTT.

The table lists this clonotype with a few counts. The rearrangement joins TRBV5-5 to TRBJ2-1; no definite D call. Deletions cut 4 bases from V and 9 bases from J, with 14 bases between. The CDR3 totals 13 residues. From germline, CDR1 is SGHKS and CDR2 YYEKEE (reference sequence). This chain's CDR3 is CASSLGFPVEQFF. CDR3 nucleotides: TGTGCCAGCAGCCTCGGCTTTCCGGTTGAGCAGTTCTTC.

The chain recombines TRBV7-2 with TRBJ1-1; maybe TRBD1 (5 bases). This CDR3 region has 15 residues. The V end lost 5 bases, the J end lost 5 bases, and 18 bases lay between the germline ends. Germline CDR1 is SGHTA and CDR2 is FQGNSA. As DNA, the CDR3 is TGTGCCAGCAGCCCAAGGAAGACAGAAGGAACTGAAGCTTTCTTT. This encodes CASSPRKTEGTEAFF.

The chain carries TRBV20-1 and TRBJ2-7, with TRBD2 matching over 10 bases. The CDR3 runs to 15 residues. V shed 5 bases, J shed 3 bases, and the junction held 10 bases outside the gene matches. Germline V gene data show CDR1 as DFQATT and CDR2 as SNEGSKA (reference sequence). For the CDR3, the DNA is TGCAGTGCTGCAAGTCTAGCGGGGGCCCGCTACGAGCAGTACTTC. Its translation is CSAASLAGARYEQYF.

The chain carries TRBV9 and TRBJ1-1; D may be TRBD1 (6 bases). CDR1 and CDR2 (germline): SGDLS, YYNGEE. V shed 0 bases and J shed 1 base, with 10 bases lying between them. This CDR3 contains 15 residues. This CDR3 is CASSVDQGGNTEAFF. CDR3 DNA: TGTGCCAGCAGCGTAGACCAAGGGGGGAACACTGAAGCTTTCTTT.

This sequence joins TRBV4-2 and TRBJ1-1; perhaps TRBD1 as D (6 bases). V lost 4 bases and J 0 bases, leaving 18 bases between the germline ends. The CDR3 is 17 residues long. CDR1 is LGHNA and CDR2 is YNFKEQ in the germline V gene. CDR3 amino acids: CASSPNMGGQLNTEAFF. CDR3 nucleotide sequence: TGTGCCAGCAGCCCCAATATGGGGGGACAATTGAACACTGAAGCTTTCTTT.